This TCR beta chain comes out of a study of T cell responses to AZD1222 COVID-19 vaccine. CDR1 and CDR2 (germline): SGHRS, YFSETQ. V was pared by 4 bases and J by 6 bases, with 1 base of the junction left unmatched. The CDR3 length is 14 residues. Clones were read by immunoSEQ multiplex PCR, and TCRdb kept only the in-frame ones, dropping some. The sample yields approximately 150,000 clones, 80% to 95% seen once. This TCR was recovered from an adult who received the AZD1222 COVID-19 vaccine. The chain combines TRBV5-1 with TRBJ1-6; 10 bases match TRBD1. Sequenced here: peripheral blood, sampled 28 days after the second AZD1222 dose. CDR3 sequence (DNA): TGCGCCAGCAGCCGGGACAGGGGTAATTCACCCCTCCACTTT. As protein: CASSRDRGNSPLHF.